This record looks at one T cell receptor beta chain sequence and its context. This entry is derived from a study of T-cell reconstitution after alpha-beta-depleted transplantation in children. This CDR3 spans 16 amino acids. The germline V and J ends were trimmed by 1 base and 0 bases, with 13 bases remaining between them. Germline V gene sequence: CDR1 GTSNPN, CDR2 SVGIG (reference sequence). Preparation of the TCRbeta library used unique molecular identifiers. Using its own MiXCR run on the PCR reads, TCRdb lists one record per CDR3 protein. The sample has hundreds of thousands of distinct CDR3 sequences, 12% seen once.

Sequencing was performed on PBMCs from the stem cell graft donor, taken from the stem cell graft. The chain has TRBV30 and TRBJ2-4; D perhaps matches TRBD2 (5 bases). The clonotype comes from a human donor who donated a stem cell graft to a child with acute lymphoblastic leukemia. For the CDR3, the DNA is TGTGCCTGGAGTGGAATAGGCGGACTAGCCAAAAACATTCAGTACTTC. This encodes CAWSGIGGLAKNIQYF. Full variable domain (rest looked up from reference TRBV30 and TRBJ2-4): SQTIHQWPATLVQPVGSPLSLECTVEGTSNPNLYWYRQAAGRGLQLLFYSVGIGQISSEVPQNLSASRPQDRQFILSSKKLLLSDSGFYLCAWSGIGGLAKNIQYFGAGTRLSVL.